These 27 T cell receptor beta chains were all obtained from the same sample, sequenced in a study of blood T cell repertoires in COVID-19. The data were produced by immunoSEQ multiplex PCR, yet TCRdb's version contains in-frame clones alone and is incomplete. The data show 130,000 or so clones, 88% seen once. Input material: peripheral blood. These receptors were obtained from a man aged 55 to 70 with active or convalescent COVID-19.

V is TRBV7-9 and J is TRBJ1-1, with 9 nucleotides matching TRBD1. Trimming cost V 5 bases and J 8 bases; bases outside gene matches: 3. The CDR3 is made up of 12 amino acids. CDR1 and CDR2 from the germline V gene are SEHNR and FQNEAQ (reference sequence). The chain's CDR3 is CASSRGTGEAFF. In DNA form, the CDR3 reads TGTGCCAGCAGCAGAGGGACAGGGGAAGCTTTCTTT.

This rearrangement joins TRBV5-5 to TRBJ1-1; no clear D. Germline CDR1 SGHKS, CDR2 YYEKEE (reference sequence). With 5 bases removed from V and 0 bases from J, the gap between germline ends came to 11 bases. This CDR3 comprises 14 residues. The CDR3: CASRGQLMNTEAFF. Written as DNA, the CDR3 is TGTGCCAGCAGGGGCCAGCTTATGAACACTGAAGCTTTCTTT.

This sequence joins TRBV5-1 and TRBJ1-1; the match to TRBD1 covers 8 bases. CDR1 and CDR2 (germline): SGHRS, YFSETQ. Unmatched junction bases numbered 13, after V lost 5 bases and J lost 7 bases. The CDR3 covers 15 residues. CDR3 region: CASRQGAIPRIEAFF. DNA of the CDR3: TGCGCCAGCAGGCAGGGGGCCATACCGAGGATTGAAGCTTTCTTT. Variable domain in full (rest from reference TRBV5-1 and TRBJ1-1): KAGVTQTPRYLIKTRGQQVTLSCSPISGHRSVSWYQQTPGQGLQFLFEYFSETQRNKGNFPGRFSGRQFSNSRSEMNVSTLELGDSALYLCASRQGAIPRIEAFFGQGTRLTVV.

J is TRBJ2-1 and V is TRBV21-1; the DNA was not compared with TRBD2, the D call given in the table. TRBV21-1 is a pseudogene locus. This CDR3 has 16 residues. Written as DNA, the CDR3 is TGTGCCAGCAGCAAAGGAGTCGGGAGGGCCGACAATGAGCAGTTCTTC. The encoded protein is CASSKGVGRADNEQFF.

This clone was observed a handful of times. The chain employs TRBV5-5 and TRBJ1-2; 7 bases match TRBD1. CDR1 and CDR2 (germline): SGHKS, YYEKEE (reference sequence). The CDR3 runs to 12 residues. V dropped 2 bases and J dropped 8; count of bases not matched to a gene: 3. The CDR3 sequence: CASSFDRDGYTF. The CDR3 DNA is TGTGCCAGCAGCTTCGACAGGGACGGCTACACCTTC.

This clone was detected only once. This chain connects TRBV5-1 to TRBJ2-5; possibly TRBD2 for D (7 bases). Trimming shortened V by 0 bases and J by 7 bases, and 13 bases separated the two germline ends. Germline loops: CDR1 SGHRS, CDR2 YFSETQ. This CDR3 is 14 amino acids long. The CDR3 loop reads CASSLGNREGTQYF. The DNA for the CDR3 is TGCGCCAGCAGCTTGGGGAACAGGGAGGGGACCCAGTACTTC.

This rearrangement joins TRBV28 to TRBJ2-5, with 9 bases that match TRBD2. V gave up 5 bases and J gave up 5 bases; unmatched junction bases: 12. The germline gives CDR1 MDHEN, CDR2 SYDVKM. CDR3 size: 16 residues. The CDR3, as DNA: TGTGCCAGCAGTCCCGCGGGGGGGCGCTTTTTGGAGACCCAGTACTTC. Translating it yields CASSPAGGRFLETQYF. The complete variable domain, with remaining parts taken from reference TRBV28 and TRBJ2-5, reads DVKVTQSSRYLVKRTGEKVFLECVQDMDHENMFWYRQDPGLGLRLIYFSYDVKMKEKGDIPEGYSVSREKKERFSLILESASTNQTSMYLCASSPAGGRFLETQYFGPGTRLLVL.

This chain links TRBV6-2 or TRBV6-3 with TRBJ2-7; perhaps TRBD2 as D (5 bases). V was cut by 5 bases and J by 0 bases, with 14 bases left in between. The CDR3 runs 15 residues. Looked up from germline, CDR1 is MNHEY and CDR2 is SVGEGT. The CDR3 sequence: CASSAGLADSYEQYF. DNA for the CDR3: TGTGCCAGCAGTGCCGGGCTAGCTGACTCCTACGAGCAGTACTTC.

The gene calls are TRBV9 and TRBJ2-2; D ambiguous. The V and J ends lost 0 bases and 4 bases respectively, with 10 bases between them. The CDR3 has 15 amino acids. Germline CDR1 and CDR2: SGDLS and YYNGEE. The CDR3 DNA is TGTGCCAGCAGCGTAGGGTTTGGGCGCACCGGGGAGCTGTTTTTT. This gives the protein CASSVGFGRTGELFF.

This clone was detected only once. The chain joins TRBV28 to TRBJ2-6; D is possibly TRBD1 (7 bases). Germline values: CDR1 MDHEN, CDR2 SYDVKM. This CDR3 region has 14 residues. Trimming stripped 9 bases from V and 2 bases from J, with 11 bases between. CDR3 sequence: CAREGATGANVLTF. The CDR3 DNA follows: TGTGCCAGGGAGGGGGCTACTGGGGCCAACGTCCTGACTTTC.

Here the CDR3 reads CASCGSRESNQPQHF. The DNA of the CDR3 is TGTGCCAGTTGCGGCAGTAGGGAGAGCAATCAGCCCCAGCATTTT. This chain connects TRBV19 to TRBJ1-5; no firm D call. CDR3 length: 15 residues. Trimming took off 8 bases at V and 1 base at J, with 15 bases between the two ends. Looked up from germline, CDR1 is LNHDA and CDR2 is SQIVND (reference sequence).

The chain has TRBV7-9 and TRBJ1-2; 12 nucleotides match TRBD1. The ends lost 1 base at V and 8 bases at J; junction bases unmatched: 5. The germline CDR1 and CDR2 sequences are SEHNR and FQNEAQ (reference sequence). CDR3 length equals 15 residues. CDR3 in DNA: TGTGCCAGCAGCTTAGAGGGGACAGGGGGCGAAGGCTACACCTTC. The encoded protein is CASSLEGTGGEGYTF. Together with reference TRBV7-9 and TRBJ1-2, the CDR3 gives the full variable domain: DTGVSQNPRHKITKRGQNVTFRCDPISEHNRLYWYRQTLGQGPEFLTYFQNEAQLEKSRLLSDRFSAERPKGSFSTLEIQRTEQGDSAMYLCASSLEGTGGEGYTFGSGTRLTVV.

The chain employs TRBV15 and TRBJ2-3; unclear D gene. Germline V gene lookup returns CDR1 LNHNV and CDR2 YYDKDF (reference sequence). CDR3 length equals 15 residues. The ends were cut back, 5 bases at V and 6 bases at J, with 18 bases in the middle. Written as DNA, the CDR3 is TGTGCCACCAGCTTTCGTCCAACAGAACGGGATACGCAGTATTTT. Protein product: CATSFRPTERDTQYF.

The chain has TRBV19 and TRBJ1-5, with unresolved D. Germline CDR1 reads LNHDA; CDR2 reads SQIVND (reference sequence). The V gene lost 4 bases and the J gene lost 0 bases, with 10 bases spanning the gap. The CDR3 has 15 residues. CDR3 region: CASSTPRYSNQPQHF. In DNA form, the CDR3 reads TGTGCCAGTAGTACTCCCCGCTATAGCAATCAGCCCCAGCATTTT.

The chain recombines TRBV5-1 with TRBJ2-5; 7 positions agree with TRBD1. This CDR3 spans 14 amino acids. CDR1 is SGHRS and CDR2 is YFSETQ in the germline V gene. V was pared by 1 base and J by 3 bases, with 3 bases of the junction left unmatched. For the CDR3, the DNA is TGCGCCAGCAGCTTGTTTGGGACAGAAGAGACCCAGTACTTC. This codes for CASSLFGTEETQYF. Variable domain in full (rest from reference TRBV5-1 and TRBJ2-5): KAGVTQTPRYLIKTRGQQVTLSCSPISGHRSVSWYQQTPGQGLQFLFEYFSETQRNKGNFPGRFSGRQFSNSRSEMNVSTLELGDSALYLCASSLFGTEETQYFGPGTRLLVL.

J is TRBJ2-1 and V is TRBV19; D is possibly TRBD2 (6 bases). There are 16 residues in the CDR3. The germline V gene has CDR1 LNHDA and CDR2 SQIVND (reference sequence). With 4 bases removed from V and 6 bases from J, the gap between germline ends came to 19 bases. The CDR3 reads CASSKSWQGGSNEQFF. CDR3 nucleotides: TGTGCCAGTAGTAAATCATGGCAGGGAGGATCCAATGAGCAGTTCTTC.

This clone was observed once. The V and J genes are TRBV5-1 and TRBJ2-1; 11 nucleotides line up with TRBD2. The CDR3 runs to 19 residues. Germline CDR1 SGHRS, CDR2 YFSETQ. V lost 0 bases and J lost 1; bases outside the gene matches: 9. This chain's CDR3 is CASSLEGPSGRRSYNEQFF. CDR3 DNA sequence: TGCGCCAGCAGCTTGGAAGGTCCTAGCGGGAGGAGGTCCTACAATGAGCAGTTCTTC.

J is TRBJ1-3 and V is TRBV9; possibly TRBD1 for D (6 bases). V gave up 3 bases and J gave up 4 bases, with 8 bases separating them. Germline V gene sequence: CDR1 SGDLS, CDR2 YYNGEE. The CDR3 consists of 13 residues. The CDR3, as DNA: TGTGCCAGCAGCGGGGGGCGCGGAAACACCATATATTTT. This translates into CASSGGRGNTIYF.

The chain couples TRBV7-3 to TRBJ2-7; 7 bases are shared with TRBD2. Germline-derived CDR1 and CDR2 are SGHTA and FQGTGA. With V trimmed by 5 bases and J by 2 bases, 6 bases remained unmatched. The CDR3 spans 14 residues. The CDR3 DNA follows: TGTGCCAGCAGCCTCGGGGGGTCCCCCTACGAGCAGTACTTC. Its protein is CASSLGGSPYEQYF.

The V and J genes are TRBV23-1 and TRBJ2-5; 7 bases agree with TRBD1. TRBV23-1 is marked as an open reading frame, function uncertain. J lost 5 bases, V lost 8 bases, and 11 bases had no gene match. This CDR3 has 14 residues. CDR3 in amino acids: CASSPYRGGETQYF. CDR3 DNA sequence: TGCGCCAGCTCACCCTACAGGGGTGGGGAGACCCAGTACTTC.

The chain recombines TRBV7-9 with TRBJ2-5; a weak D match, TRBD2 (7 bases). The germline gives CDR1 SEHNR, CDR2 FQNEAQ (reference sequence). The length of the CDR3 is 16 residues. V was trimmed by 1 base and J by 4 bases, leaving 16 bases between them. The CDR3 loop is CASSLEAGGGRETQYF. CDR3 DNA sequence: TGTGCCAGCAGCTTAGAGGCTGGGGGCGGGAGAGAGACCCAGTACTTC.

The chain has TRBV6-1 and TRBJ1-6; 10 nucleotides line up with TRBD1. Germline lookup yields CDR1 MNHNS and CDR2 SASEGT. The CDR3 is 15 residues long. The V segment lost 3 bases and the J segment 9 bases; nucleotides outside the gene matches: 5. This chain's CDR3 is CASSDPGQGRSPLHF. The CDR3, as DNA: TGTGCCAGCAGTGACCCGGGACAGGGGCGTTCACCCCTCCACTTT.

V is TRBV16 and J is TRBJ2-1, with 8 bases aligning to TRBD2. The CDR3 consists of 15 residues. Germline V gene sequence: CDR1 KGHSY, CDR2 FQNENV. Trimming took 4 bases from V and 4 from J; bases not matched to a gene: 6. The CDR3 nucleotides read TGTGCCAGCAGCCCTCCCGGCGGGGGGTACAATGAGCAGTTCTTC. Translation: CASSPPGGGYNEQFF.

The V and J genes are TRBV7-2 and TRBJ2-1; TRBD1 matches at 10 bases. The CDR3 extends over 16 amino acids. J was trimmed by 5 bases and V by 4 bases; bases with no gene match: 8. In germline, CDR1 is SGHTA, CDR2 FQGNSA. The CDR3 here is CASSYLDRGLNNEQFF. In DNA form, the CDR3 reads TGTGCCAGCAGCTACCTAGACAGGGGGCTTAACAATGAGCAGTTCTTC.

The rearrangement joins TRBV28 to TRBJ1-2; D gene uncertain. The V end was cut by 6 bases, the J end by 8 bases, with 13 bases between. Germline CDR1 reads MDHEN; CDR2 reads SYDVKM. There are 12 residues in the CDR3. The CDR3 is CASSQTPQGYTF. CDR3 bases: TGTGCCAGCAGCCAAACACCCCAGGGCTACACCTTC.

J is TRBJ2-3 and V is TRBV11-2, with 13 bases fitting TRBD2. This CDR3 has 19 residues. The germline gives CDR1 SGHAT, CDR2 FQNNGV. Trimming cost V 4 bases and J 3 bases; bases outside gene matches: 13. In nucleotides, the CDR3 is TGTGCCAGCAGCTCTAGGGTTTGGACTAGCGGGAGTAGGACAGATACGCAGTATTTT. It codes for CASSSRVWTSGSRTDTQYF.

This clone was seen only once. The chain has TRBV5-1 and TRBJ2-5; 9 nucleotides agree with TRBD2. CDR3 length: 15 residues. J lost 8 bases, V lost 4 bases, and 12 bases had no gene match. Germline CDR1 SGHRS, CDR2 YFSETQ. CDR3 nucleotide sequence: TGCGCCAGCAGCCCACGCGCGGGAGGGCCCCCCACCCAGTACTTC. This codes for CASSPRAGGPPTQYF.